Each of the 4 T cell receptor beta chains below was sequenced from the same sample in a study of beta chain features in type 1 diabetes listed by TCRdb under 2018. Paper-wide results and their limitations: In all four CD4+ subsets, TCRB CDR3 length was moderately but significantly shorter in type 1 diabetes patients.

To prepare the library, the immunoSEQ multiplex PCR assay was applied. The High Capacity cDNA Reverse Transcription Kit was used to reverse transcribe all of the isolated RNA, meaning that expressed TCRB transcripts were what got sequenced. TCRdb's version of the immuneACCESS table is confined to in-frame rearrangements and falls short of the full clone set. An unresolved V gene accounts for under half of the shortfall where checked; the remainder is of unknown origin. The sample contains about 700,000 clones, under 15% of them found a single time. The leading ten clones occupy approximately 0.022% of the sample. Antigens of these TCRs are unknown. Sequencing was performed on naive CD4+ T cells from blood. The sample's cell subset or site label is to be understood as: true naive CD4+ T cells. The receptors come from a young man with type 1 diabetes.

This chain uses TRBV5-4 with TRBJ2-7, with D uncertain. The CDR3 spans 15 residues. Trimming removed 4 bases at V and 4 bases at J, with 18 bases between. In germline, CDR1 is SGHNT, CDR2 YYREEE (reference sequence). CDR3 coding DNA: TGTGCCAGCAGCCAGGCGGACCTTACTACTTACGAGCAGTACTTC. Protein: CASSQADLTTYEQYF.

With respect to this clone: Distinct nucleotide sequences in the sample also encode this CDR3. DNA for the CDR3: TGCAGTGCGCGATTCTACAATGAGCAGTTCTTC. It yields the protein CSARFYNEQFF. The chain recombines TRBV20-1 with TRBJ2-1, with D hard to call. V lost 6 bases and J lost 3, with 6 bases in between. Germline CDR1 and CDR2: DFQATT and SNEGSKA (reference sequence). There are 11 residues in the CDR3.

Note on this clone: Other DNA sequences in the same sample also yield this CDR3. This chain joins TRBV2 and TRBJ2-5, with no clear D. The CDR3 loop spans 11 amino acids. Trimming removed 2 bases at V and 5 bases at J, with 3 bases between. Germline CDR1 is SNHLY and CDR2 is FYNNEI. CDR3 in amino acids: CASSERETQYF. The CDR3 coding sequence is TGTGCCAGCAGTGAACGTGAGACCCAGTACTTC.

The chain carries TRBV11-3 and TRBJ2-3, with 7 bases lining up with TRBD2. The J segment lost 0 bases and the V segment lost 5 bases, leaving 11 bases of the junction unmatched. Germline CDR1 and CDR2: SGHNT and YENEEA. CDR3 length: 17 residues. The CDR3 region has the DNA TGTGCCAGCAGCCCCGGGTGGGGGGGAACTAGCACAGATACGCAGTATTTT. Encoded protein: CASSPGWGGTSTDTQYF.